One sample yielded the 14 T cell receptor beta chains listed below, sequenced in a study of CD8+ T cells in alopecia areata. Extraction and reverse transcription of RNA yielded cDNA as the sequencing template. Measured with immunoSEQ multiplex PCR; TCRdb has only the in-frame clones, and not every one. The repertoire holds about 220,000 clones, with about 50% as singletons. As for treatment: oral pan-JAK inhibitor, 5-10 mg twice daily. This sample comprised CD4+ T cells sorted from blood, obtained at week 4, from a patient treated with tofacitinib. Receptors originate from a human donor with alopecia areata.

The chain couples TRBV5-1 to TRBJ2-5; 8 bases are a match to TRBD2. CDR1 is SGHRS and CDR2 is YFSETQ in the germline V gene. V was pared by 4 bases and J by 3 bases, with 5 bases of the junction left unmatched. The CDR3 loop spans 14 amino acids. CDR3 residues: CASSPGTRKETQYF. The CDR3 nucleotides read TGCGCCAGCAGCCCCGGGACTAGAAAAGAGACCCAGTACTTC.

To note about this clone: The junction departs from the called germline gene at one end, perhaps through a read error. The CDR3 region is CWTGNTGELFF. The CDR3 bases are TGCTGGACAGGGAACACCGGGGAGCTGTTTTTT. This chain uses TRBV27 with TRBJ2-2; 7 nucleotides align to TRBD1. The CDR3 spans 11 residues. Germline values: CDR1 MNHEY, CDR2 SMNVEV (reference sequence).

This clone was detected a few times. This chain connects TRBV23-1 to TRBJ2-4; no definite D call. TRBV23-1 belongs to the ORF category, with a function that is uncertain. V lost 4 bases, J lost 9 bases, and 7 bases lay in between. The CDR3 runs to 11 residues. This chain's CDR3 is CASSPKVIQYF. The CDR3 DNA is TGCGCCAGCAGTCCAAAGGTCATTCAGTACTTC.

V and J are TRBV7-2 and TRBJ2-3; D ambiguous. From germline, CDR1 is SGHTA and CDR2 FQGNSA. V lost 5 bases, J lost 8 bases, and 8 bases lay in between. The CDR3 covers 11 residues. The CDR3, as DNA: TGTGCCAGCAGCCCCATCGGTACGCAGTATTTT. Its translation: CASSPIGTQYF.

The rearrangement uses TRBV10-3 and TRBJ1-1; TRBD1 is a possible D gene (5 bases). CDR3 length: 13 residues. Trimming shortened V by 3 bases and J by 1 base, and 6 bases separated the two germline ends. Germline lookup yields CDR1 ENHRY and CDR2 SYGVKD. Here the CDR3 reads CAISETGNTEAFF. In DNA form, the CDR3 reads TGTGCCATCAGTGAAACAGGGAACACTGAAGCTTTCTTT.

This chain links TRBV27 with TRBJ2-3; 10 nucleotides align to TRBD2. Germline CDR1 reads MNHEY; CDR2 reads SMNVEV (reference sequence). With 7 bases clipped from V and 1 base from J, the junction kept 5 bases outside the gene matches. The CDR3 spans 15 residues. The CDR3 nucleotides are TGTGCCAGCACCTACCTAGCGGGGGGCACAGATACGCAGTATTTT. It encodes CASTYLAGGTDTQYF.

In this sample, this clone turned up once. CDR3 in amino acids: CASSPQGARQPQHF. The CDR3 DNA is TGTGCCAGCAGTCCACAGGGGGCACGGCAGCCCCAGCATTTT. The chain carries TRBV27 and TRBJ1-5; TRBD1 matches at 9 bases. The CDR3 is 14 residues long. Germline CDR1 is MNHEY and CDR2 is SMNVEV (reference sequence). V lost 5 bases, J lost 7 bases, and 6 bases stayed unmatched.

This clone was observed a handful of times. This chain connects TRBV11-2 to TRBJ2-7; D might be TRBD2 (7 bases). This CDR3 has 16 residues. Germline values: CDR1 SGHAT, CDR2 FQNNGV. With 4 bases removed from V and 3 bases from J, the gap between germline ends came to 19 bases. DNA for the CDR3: TGTGCCAGCAGCTCCATGGGCGGGGGCGATTTCTACGAGCAGTACTTC. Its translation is CASSSMGGGDFYEQYF.

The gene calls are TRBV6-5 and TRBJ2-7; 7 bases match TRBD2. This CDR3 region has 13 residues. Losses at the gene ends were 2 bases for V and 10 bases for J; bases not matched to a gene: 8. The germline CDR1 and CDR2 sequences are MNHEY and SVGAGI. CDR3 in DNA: TGTGCCAGCAGTTACATGGGGAGGGAGGAACAGTACTTC. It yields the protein CASSYMGREEQYF.

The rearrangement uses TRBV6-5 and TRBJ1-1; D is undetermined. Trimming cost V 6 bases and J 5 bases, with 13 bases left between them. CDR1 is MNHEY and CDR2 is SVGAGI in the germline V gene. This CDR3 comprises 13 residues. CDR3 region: CASRMTWKTEAFF. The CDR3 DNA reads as TGTGCCAGCAGAATGACGTGGAAGACTGAAGCTTTCTTT.

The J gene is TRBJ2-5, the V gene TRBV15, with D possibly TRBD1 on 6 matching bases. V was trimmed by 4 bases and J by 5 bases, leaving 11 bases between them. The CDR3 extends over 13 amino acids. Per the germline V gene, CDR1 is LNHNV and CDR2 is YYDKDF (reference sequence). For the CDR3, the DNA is TGTGCCACCAGCAAATACAGGGAGGAGACCCAGTACTTC. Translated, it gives CATSKYREETQYF.

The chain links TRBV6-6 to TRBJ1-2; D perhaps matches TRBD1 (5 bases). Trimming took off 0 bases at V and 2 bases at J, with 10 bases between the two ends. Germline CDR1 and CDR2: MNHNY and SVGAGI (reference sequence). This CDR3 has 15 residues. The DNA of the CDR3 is TGTGCCAGCAGTTACTCGAGTAAGGGGAACTATGGCTACACCTTC. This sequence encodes CASSYSSKGNYGYTF.

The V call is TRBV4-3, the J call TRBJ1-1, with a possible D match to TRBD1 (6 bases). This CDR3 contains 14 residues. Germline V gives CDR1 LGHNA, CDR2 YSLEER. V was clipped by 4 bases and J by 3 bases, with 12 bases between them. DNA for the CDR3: TGCGCCAGCAGCCCACAGGGCTTGTACACTGAAGCTTTCTTT. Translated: CASSPQGLYTEAFF.

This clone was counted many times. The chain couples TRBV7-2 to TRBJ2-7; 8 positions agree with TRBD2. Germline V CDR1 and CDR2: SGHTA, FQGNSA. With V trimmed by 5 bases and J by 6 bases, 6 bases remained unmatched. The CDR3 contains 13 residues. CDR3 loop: CASSLTGGREQYF. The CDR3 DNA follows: TGTGCCAGCAGCCTCACGGGGGGGCGCGAGCAGTACTTC.